A selection of T cell receptor beta chains follows, all from one sample in a study of blood T cell repertoires in COVID-19. Assay: immunoSEQ multiplex PCR; the TCRdb copy retains only in-frame clones and omits some. The sample has 20,000 or so clones, 80% to 95% seen once; the top ten hold 3% to 3.5%. Sequences were obtained from peripheral blood. Every receptor here comes from a woman in her sixties or seventies with active COVID-19. CDR3s include the opening cysteine and the closing phenylalanine or tryptophan. D genes are given only for firm matches. Size is stated for part of the rows, as once, few or many counts, or as a class when the clone is expanded.

d_gene	v_gene	len	j_gene	abundance	CDR3nt	CDR3aa
NA	TRBV5-1	14	TRBJ1-1	NA	TGCGCCAGCAGCCTACAAGACAGGAACACTGAAGCTTTCTTT	CASSLQDRNTEAFF
NA	TRBV9	15	TRBJ2-4	NA	TGTGCCAGCAGCCCTAGGGGAATAGCCAAAAACATTCAGTACTTC	CASSPRGIAKNIQYF
TRBD2	TRBV19	19	TRBJ2-6	NA	TGTGCCAGTAGTATAGATGGAGCGGGAGCCCCCTCTGGGGCCAACGTCCTGACTTTC	CASSIDGAGAPSGANVLTF
NA	TRBV29-1	13	TRBJ1-5	few	TGCAGCGTTGGGGGGCAGGGCCTTCAGCCCCAGCATTTT	CSVGGQGLQPQHF
NA	TRBV11-1	15	TRBJ1-1	once	TGTGCCAGCAGCTTAGCCGGGACATCGAACACTGAAGCTTTCTTT	CASSLAGTSNTEAFF
TRBD2	TRBV11-3	16	TRBJ2-3	NA	TGTGCCAGCAGCTTCCGAAGCGGGGGGGGCACAGATACGCAGTATTTT	CASSFRSGGGTDTQYF
TRBD2	TRBV18	16	TRBJ2-7	once	TGTGCCAGCTCCCCGCCGAACGGGAGGAGCTCCTACGAGCAGTACTTC	CASSPPNGRSSYEQYF
TRBD2	TRBV27	15	TRBJ2-5	NA	TGTGCCAGCAGCCCCTCGGGACTACTCCAAGAGACCCAGTACTTC	CASSPSGLLQETQYF
TRBD1	TRBV2	15	TRBJ1-6	NA	TGTGCCAGCAGTGCACGCGGGACAGGGGTGTCACCCCTCCACTTT	CASSARGTGVSPLHF
NA	TRBV29-1	14	TRBJ2-3	NA	TGCAGCGTCCAACAGGGTATTGGCACAGATACGCAGTATTTT	CSVQQGIGTDTQYF
TRBD2	TRBV5-4	16	TRBJ2-2	NA	TGTGCCAGCACCTCGGGGGGGGCGAGTGACACCGGGGAGCTGTTTTTT	CASTSGGASDTGELFF
NA	TRBV19	14	TRBJ2-5	NA	TGTGCCAGTAGTATACCGGACAGTCAAGAGACCCAGTACTTC	CASSIPDSQETQYF
TRBD2	TRBV27	17	TRBJ2-1	once	TGTGCCAGCAGTTTAACGTCAGGCGGGAGGGGATTGTATGAGCAGTTCTTC	CASSLTSGGRGLYEQFF
NA	TRBV30	12	TRBJ1-2	NA	TGTGCCCGGAGGTTGTCCGGGGTAGGCTACACCTTC	CARRLSGVGYTF
NA	TRBV12-3/TRBV12-4	13	TRBJ1-1	NA	TGTGCCAGCAGGGCCTCGGGAGCAGGGCGGGCTTTCTTT	CASRASGAGRAFF
TRBD2	TRBV10-3	23	TRBJ2-1	NA	TGTGCCATCAGTTCCTTGATGGTGGAACGGGGGGACGTGACAGAGCCGCTCGACAATGAGCAGTTCTTC	CAISSLMVERGDVTEPLDNEQFF
TRBD2	TRBV5-1	15	TRBJ2-2	NA	TGCGCCAGCAGCTTAGCGGGAGCGAACACCGGGGAGCTGTTTTTT	CASSLAGANTGELFF
TRBD2	TRBV3-1/TRBV3-2	13	TRBJ2-4	NA	TGTGCCAGCAGCCAAGGGACTAGCGGGATTCAGTACTTC	CASSQGTSGIQYF
NA	TRBV6-5	15	TRBJ2-1	NA	TGTGCCAGCAGTTACTCTCCTAGCTCCTACAATGAGCAGTTCTTC	CASSYSPSSYNEQFF
NA	TRBV7-2	16	TRBJ1-3	NA	TGTGCCAGCAGCTTAGGACCGACACGCTCTGGAAACACCATATATTTT	CASSLGPTRSGNTIYF
TRBD2	TRBV7-2	15	TRBJ2-1	NA	TGTGCCAGCAGCATACGTAGCGGGAGCTACAATGAGCAGTTCTTC	CASSIRSGSYNEQFF
NA	TRBV5-6	14	TRBJ2-1	NA	TGTGCCAGCAGCTTTGTTAGCGGTGGGGATGAGCAGTTCTTC	CASSFVSGGDEQFF
TRBD1	TRBV18	16	TRBJ2-4	NA	TGTGCCAGCTCACCACGGACAGGGGATGCCAAAAACATTCAGTACTTC	CASSPRTGDAKNIQYF
TRBD1	TRBV28	15	TRBJ1-2	NA	TGTGCCAGCAGTCGCGGCGACAGGGGAACCTATGGCTACACCTTC	CASSRGDRGTYGYTF
NA	TRBV28	13	TRBJ1-5	NA	TGTGCCAGCAGTTCCCGGGACTATCAGCCCCAGCATTTT	CASSSRDYQPQHF
TRBD1	TRBV6-1	16	TRBJ1-5	NA	TGTGCCAGCAGTGGCCCGACAGGGCTTAATAATCAGCCCCAGCATTTT	CASSGPTGLNNQPQHF
TRBD2	TRBV5-1	17	TRBJ2-1	NA	TGCGCCAGCAGCCTTATGGTTCTGGCGGGAGGGCCCAATGAGCAGTTCTTC	CASSLMVLAGGPNEQFF
TRBD2	TRBV7-2	15	TRBJ2-1	NA	TGTGCCAGCAGCTTAGTGGGTAGCGGGAGCAATGAGCAGTTCTTC	CASSLVGSGSNEQFF
NA	TRBV29-1	11	TRBJ1-1	NA	TGCAGCGTTGCTCTGAACACTGAAGCTTTCTTT	CSVALNTEAFF
NA	TRBV6-5	15	TRBJ2-7	NA	TGTGCCAGCAGTTACGGGACTCACGCGCCGGGCGAGCAGTACTTC	CASSYGTHAPGEQYF
TRBD2	TRBV19	14	TRBJ2-1	NA	TGTGCCAGTAGGACTCAAGCGGGAGAGGGTGAGCAGTTCTTC	CASRTQAGEGEQFF